Following are 8 T cell receptor beta chains from one sample sequenced in a study of blood T cells in healthy people across ages. Then a second PCR, running about 7 to 11 cycles, was carried out with a sample-barcoded 5' primer and a J-beta primer mix. TCRdb re-derived calls from the 5' RACE reads in MiXCR, one entry per CDR3 protein. The table records 710,000 or so distinct CDR3 sequences, 22% of them present only once. The sequencing input was blood. These receptor sequences come from a man in his 70s in good health.

V is TRBV11-2 and J is TRBJ1-1, with D hard to call. Germline assignment: CDR1 SGHAT and CDR2 FQNNGV. Trimming cost V 5 bases and J 3 bases, with 13 bases left between them. This CDR3 region has 14 residues. The CDR3 spells CASSTRPWDTEAFF. The CDR3 DNA reads as TGTGCCAGCAGCACCCGGCCCTGGGACACTGAAGCTTTCTTT.

There are many counts of this clonotype. This chain uses TRBV7-2 with TRBJ2-1; 12 bases line up with TRBD2. The CDR3 sequence is 15 residues long. V shed 5 bases and J 3 bases; nucleotides not matched to a gene: 2. Germline V gives CDR1 SGHTA, CDR2 FQGNSA. The CDR3 bases are TGTGCCAGCAGCATACTAGCGGGGGGCTACAATGAGCAGTTCTTC. It encodes CASSILAGGYNEQFF.

This clonotype was counted only a few times. This rearrangement joins TRBV12-3 or TRBV12-4 to TRBJ2-3, with D unresolved. The J call is doubtful: the DNA matches TRBJ1-5 better. The CDR3 contains 12 residues. The CDR3 sequence: CASSSVTDTQHF. DNA for the CDR3: TGTGCCAGCAGCTCGGTTACAGATACGCAGCATTTT.

V and J are TRBV29-1 and TRBJ1-2; 9 bases agree with TRBD1. This CDR3 comprises 12 residues. In germline, CDR1 is SQVTM, CDR2 ANQGSEA. CDR3 DNA sequence: TGCATCATACAGGGGGCTGGGTATGGCTACACCTTC. It encodes CIIQGAGYGYTF.

This chain uses TRBV28 with TRBJ2-7, with a weak D call TRBD1 (5 bases). Deletions cut 3 bases from V and 12 bases from J, with 33 bases between. CDR1 is MDHEN, CDR2 SYDVKM, per germline. The CDR3 runs to 18 residues. CDR3 bases: TGTGCCAGCAGTTTTTCCCCAGGGTTGGGTTCTGGGTCCTACGAGTGGTACTTC. Translating it yields CASSFSPGLGSGSYEWYF.

V usage is TRBV10-3 and J usage is TRBJ2-1; D remains unclear. V lost 2 bases and J lost 6, with 5 bases in between. In germline, CDR1 is ENHRY, CDR2 SYGVKD. CDR3 length equals 12 residues. The CDR3 region has the DNA TGTGCCATCAGTGAGCTCAGCAATGAGCAGTTCTTC. It yields the protein CAISELSNEQFF.

This clonotype was observed a handful of times. The chain recombines TRBV12-3 or TRBV12-4 with TRBJ1-2; D remains ambiguous. V shed 2 bases and J shed 7 bases, with 14 bases lying between them. The CDR3 has 14 amino acids. The CDR3 is CASSLMGRESGYTF. Written as DNA, the CDR3 is TGTGCCAGCAGTTTAATGGGGAGGGAGAGTGGCTACACCTTC.

There are a few counts of this clonotype. CDR3 sequence (DNA): TGCGCCAGCAGCTTGGGGTTAGCGGGAGATCGCAATGAGCAGTTCTTC. Protein product: CASSLGLAGDRNEQFF. J is TRBJ2-5 and V is TRBV5-1, with TRBD2 identical over 9 bases. The end of the DNA aligns better with TRBJ2-1, so the J call may be wrong. Germline V CDR1 and CDR2: SGHRS, YFSETQ. The CDR3 sequence is 16 residues long.